Following are 16 T cell receptor beta chains from one sample sequenced in a study of blood T cell repertoires in COVID-19. Sequenced by immunoSEQ multiplex PCR; TCRdb stores in-frame clones only, minus some. The sample consists of hundreds of thousands of clones, 86% of them appearing once. The specimen was PBMCs or T cells enriched from blood (not recorded which). The receptors were sampled from a man aged 35-49 years who had recovered from COVID-19.

This chain links TRBV27 with TRBJ1-2; maybe TRBD1 (6 bases). V was clipped by 2 bases and J by 2 bases, with 12 bases between them. The CDR3 is 15 residues long. Germline values: CDR1 MNHEY, CDR2 SMNVEV (reference sequence). CDR3 bases: TGTGCCAGCAGTTTAGGACGGGGGGCCAACTATGGCTACACCTTC. Its translation: CASSLGRGANYGYTF.

This sequence joins TRBV3-1 (or the pseudogene TRBV3-2) and TRBJ2-1, with 8 bases aligning to TRBD2. Germline values: CDR1 LGHDT, CDR2 YNNKEL (reference sequence). The CDR3 loop spans 14 amino acids. V lost 1 base and J lost 6; bases outside the gene matches: 2. DNA for the CDR3: TGTGCCAGCAGCCAAGGGCGGGAGGTCAATGAGCAGTTCTTC. Translation: CASSQGREVNEQFF.

The chain uses TRBV19 and TRBJ2-3; weak D call: TRBD2 (6 bases). Per the germline V gene, CDR1 is LNHDA and CDR2 is SQIVND (reference sequence). V was cut by 5 bases and J by 5 bases, with 17 bases left in between. The CDR3 extends over 15 amino acids. CDR3 sequence: CASSSGAAGRDTQYF. In nucleotides, the CDR3 is TGTGCCAGTAGTTCTGGCGCGGCGGGACGAGATACGCAGTATTTT. Supplemented by reference TRBV19 and TRBJ2-3, the full variable domain reads DGGITQSPKYLFRKEGQNVTLSCEQNLNHDAMYWYRQDPGQGLRLIYYSQIVNDFQKGDIAEGYSVSREKKESFPLTVTSAQKNPTAFYLCASSSGAAGRDTQYFGPGTRLTVL.

The chain has TRBV9 and TRBJ2-7, with a weak D call TRBD2 (6 bases). CDR1 is SGDLS and CDR2 is YYNGEE in the germline V gene. CDR3 size: 17 residues. Trimming removed 4 bases from V and 2 bases from J, with 22 bases in between. The CDR3 protein is CASSPRGLSGGAYEQYF. The CDR3 nucleotides are TGTGCCAGCAGCCCCCGAGGTCTCAGCGGAGGGGCCTACGAGCAGTACTTC.

The chain carries TRBV11-3 and TRBJ2-1; D is uncertain. From germline, CDR1 is SGHNT and CDR2 YENEEA. The CDR3 is made up of 13 amino acids. The V and J ends lost 4 bases and 4 bases respectively, with 8 bases between them. The CDR3 sequence is CASSSPLYNEQFF. The CDR3 DNA reads as TGTGCCAGCAGCTCCCCGTTGTACAATGAGCAGTTCTTC.

The V and J genes are TRBV3-1 (or the pseudogene TRBV3-2) and TRBJ2-5; 9 nucleotides line up with TRBD2. In germline, CDR1 is LGHDT, CDR2 YNNKEL (reference sequence). The CDR3 spans 15 residues. V was pared by 1 base and J by 3 bases, with 3 bases of the junction left unmatched. The CDR3 here is CASSQGLAGKETQYF. CDR3 nucleotide sequence: TGTGCCAGCAGCCAAGGTCTAGCGGGAAAAGAGACCCAGTACTTC.

This clone has more than one count but fewer than ten. The rearrangement joins TRBV19 to TRBJ1-5; possibly TRBD1 for D (5 bases). V was clipped by 3 bases and J by 6 bases, with 12 bases between them. The CDR3 is 14 residues long. Germline CDR1 and CDR2: LNHDA and SQIVND (reference sequence). As DNA, the CDR3 is TGTGCCAGTAGTATTGGGGGACTCGGTCAGCCCCAGCATTTT. It is translated as CASSIGGLGQPQHF.

The CDR3 region is CASSLRGSETQYF. The CDR3 region has the DNA TGTGCCAGCAGCTTAAGGGGGTCAGAGACCCAGTACTTC. The chain uses TRBV11-2 and TRBJ2-5, with D perhaps matching TRBD1 (6 bases). The CDR3 has 13 amino acids. The germline CDR1 and CDR2 sequences are SGHAT and FQNNGV. Trimming pared 2 bases from V and 4 bases from J, leaving 8 bases between.

This chain links TRBV23-1 with TRBJ2-7; unclear D gene. TRBV23-1 is known as an ORF, though its function is uncertain. Trimming pared 5 bases from V and 3 bases from J, leaving 5 bases between. The CDR3 is 11 residues long. The CDR3 coding sequence is TGCGCCAGCAGTTCCCACTACGAGCAGTACTTC. Protein: CASSSHYEQYF.

The V call is TRBV30, the J call TRBJ1-1; 7 bases match TRBD1. Per germline, CDR1 GTSNPN and CDR2 SVGIG (reference sequence). With V trimmed by 5 bases and J by 1 base, 4 bases remained unmatched. The CDR3 is 13 residues long. The CDR3 loop reads CAWAGTANTEAFF. CDR3 DNA: TGTGCCTGGGCCGGGACAGCGAACACTGAAGCTTTCTTT. The full variable domain, its missing parts supplied by reference TRBV30 and TRBJ1-1, is SQTIHQWPATLVQPVGSPLSLECTVEGTSNPNLYWYRQAAGRGLQLLFYSVGIGQISSEVPQNLSASRPQDRQFILSSKKLLLSDSGFYLCAWAGTANTEAFFGQGTRLTVV.

The V call is TRBV2, the J call TRBJ2-7, with D possibly TRBD2 on 5 matching bases. CDR3 size: 13 residues. Germline V gene lookup returns CDR1 SNHLY and CDR2 FYNNEI. V gave up 4 bases and J gave up 7 bases, with 14 bases separating them. The CDR3 sequence: CASSVEGLMEQYF. The CDR3 DNA reads as TGTGCCAGCAGTGTTGAGGGCCTTATGGAGCAGTACTTC.

The genes are TRBV3-1 (or the pseudogene TRBV3-2) and TRBJ2-7; 11 positions agree with TRBD2. Germline CDR1 and CDR2: LGHDT and YNNKEL (reference sequence). J lost 6 bases, V lost 4 bases, and 8 bases had no gene match. The length of the CDR3 is 15 residues. The CDR3 region is CASSPQILAGVEQYF. The CDR3 DNA reads as TGTGCCAGCAGCCCCCAAATACTAGCGGGAGTCGAGCAGTACTTC.

The chain uses TRBV5-1 and TRBJ1-1; D gene uncertain. CDR3 length: 15 residues. Germline V gene lookup returns CDR1 SGHRS and CDR2 YFSETQ. The ends were cut back, 0 bases at V and 5 bases at J, with 14 bases in the middle. The CDR3 sequence is CASSLGRNSGTEAFF. CDR3 bases: TGCGCCAGCAGCTTGGGGAGGAACAGTGGGACTGAAGCTTTCTTT.

The chain uses TRBV19 and TRBJ2-5; 12 nucleotides align to TRBD2. The CDR3 totals 16 residues. Trimming at V came to 3 bases and at J to 5 bases, leaving 7 bases not matched to a gene. Germline CDR1 LNHDA, CDR2 SQIVND (reference sequence). The CDR3 coding sequence is TGTGCCAGTAGTATCGATCTAGCGGGGGGGATGGAGACCCAGTACTTC. Residues: CASSIDLAGGMETQYF.

CDR3 loop: CASRQSDGNQPQHF. In DNA form, the CDR3 reads TGTGCCAGCAGGCAGAGCGACGGCAATCAGCCCCAGCATTTT. The chain recombines TRBV6-5 with TRBJ1-5; D not certain. The V end lost 6 bases, the J end lost 2 bases, and 11 bases lay between the germline ends. Per germline, CDR1 MNHEY and CDR2 SVGAGI. CDR3 length equals 14 residues.

This chain links TRBV5-4 with TRBJ2-7; 9 bases map to TRBD2. The ends lost 0 bases at V and 4 bases at J; junction bases unmatched: 2. Germline CDR1 and CDR2: SGHNT and YYREEE (reference sequence). The CDR3 runs to 14 residues. The CDR3 sequence is CASSLDSGSYEQYF. In DNA form, the CDR3 reads TGTGCCAGCAGCTTGGATAGCGGGAGTTACGAGCAGTACTTC.